This TCR beta chain came from a study of OX40 agonist ivuxolimab in advanced cancers. Study overall: The study treated patients with ivuxolimab, an agonistic anti-OX40 (CD134) antibody. Findings and limits, study-wide: The investigators did not determine what antigen specificity the expanded peripheral T cells had. Partial responders dosed at 0.1-3.0 mg/kg displayed clonal expansion ranking among the lowest.

TCRdb's copy holds only in-frame clones and misses some; the assay was immunoSEQ multiplex PCR. This table holds tens of thousands of clones, 85% to 90% found once. The CDR3 is 13 residues long. Germline V lookup: CDR1 MRHNA, CDR2 SNTAGT. V trimming: 3 bases; J trimming: 8 bases; junction bases outside the gene matches: 2. With respect to this clone: The antigen is undetermined.

This receptor was obtained from an adult with an advanced solid tumor such as melanoma, head and neck, liver or kidney cancer. The gene calls are TRBV6-4 and TRBJ2-4, with TRBD1 matching 9 bases. The sample here was CD4+ or CD8+ T cells sorted from blood, taken in a trial of the OX40 agonist ivuxolimab. The CDR3 region is CASSEGQGHIQYF. The CDR3 region has the DNA TGTGCCAGCAGTGAGGGACAGGGACACATTCAGTACTTC.